This T cell receptor (beta chain) is drawn from a study of technical replicates of blood from a few donors (dated by TCRdb to about 2017). The library was produced with the immunoSEQ multiplex PCR assay. Entries here come from immuneACCESS through TCRdb and include only in-frame sequences with V and J called. Some clones fail to appear in such tables; in the studies checked, an unresolved V gene covers under half of the shortfall, and the cause of the remainder is unknown. The sample includes about 81,000 clones, with 75% to 90% observed a single time. Nearly 4% of the sample is held by the ten biggest clonotypes. About this clone itself: It has no known antigen specificity. It has no much larger one-base neighbor in the sample; base qualities were not kept.

V sheds 4 bases and J sheds 4 bases, leaving 17 bases between their ends. The CDR3, from cysteine to phenylalanine, totals 15 residues. Kept here is only the CDR3 DNA, which spans 45 bases and is read in frame from base 1. From a lookup of the germline V gene, CDR1 and CDR2 are SGDLS and YYNGEE. The sequenced sample consisted of PBMCs. This clonotype originated in a human donor in good health. Some clones in this sample may be carry-over from other donors' samples. The chain couples TRBV9 to TRBJ1-1, with TRBD1 tentatively as D gene (6 bases match). The CDR3 region: CASSPSTGSTTEAFF. The nucleotides read TGTGCCAGCAGCCCGAGCACAGGGTCGACCACTGAAGCTTTCTTT.